Sequencing of this TCR beta chain was carried out in a study of blood T cell repertoires in COVID-19 (dated by TCRdb to the early 2020s). The study in broad terms: Collaborator samples came from the United States, Italy and Spain and covered acute and convalescent phases of COVID-19. Sample metadata almost always included a de-identified subject ID, COVID-19 status, age in years and sex. Subjects who had been exposed to COVID-19, were actively infected with it, or had recovered from it provided the deeply sampled blood TCRbeta repertoires that made up the dataset. Where available, HLA class I and class II types were taken from metadata supplied by the sample provider and were not determined by assay-based typing. The prospective study material was composed of cDNA or gDNA derived from T cells, B-cell-depleted T cells, or PBMCs. The repertoires were made available in a free public database intended to serve as a resource for research on the immune response to SARS-CoV-2. Samples came from the ongoing ImmuneRACE study (first 160 participants) plus 1,254 subjects from 6 global collaborators. Broad study findings and their caveats: Clinical and demographic metadata were provided uncurated, with the amount varying by source and participant.

Note on this clone: Its binding antigen is unknown. The input lacks base qualities; no much larger clone sits a single base away.

The collaborating institutions used their own protocols to collect whole blood in K2EDTA tubes. For TCRbeta analysis, collaborator samples were shipped as frozen whole blood, as isolated PBMCs, or as DNA extracted from either sample type. The germline V end is reduced by 5 bases and the J end by 4 bases; junction bases left unmatched: 17. From the cysteine through the phenylalanine, the CDR3 covers 18 amino acids. Only CDR3 DNA remains: 54 bases, in frame from the first base. The germline V gene (reference sequence) gives CDR1 as MNHEY and CDR2 as SMNVEV. TCRbeta CDR3 regions were amplified from genomic DNA by means of the immunoSEQ Assay, a bias-controlled multiplex PCR. The original methods were these. The number of nucleated cells in each sample was estimated from the amplification of reference gene primers within the assay. To quantify the absolute abundance of each unique TCRbeta CDR3 rearrangement, sequence reads were collapsed and filtered. For each sample, productive Simpson clonality was calculated by taking the square root of Simpson's diversity index across productive rearrangements. Not all clones reach the TCRdb copy of this immuneACCESS table, which keeps in-frame sequences only. Checked studies attribute under half of the gap to unresolved V genes and leave the rest unexplained. V and J calls and clone size are as listed in that table; D and trimming were resolved from the DNA. The sample table shows around 99,000 clones, and just under 90% are seen once. Together, the top ten hold approximately 1.1% of the sample.

The sequence joins TRBV27 to TRBJ2-1, and 7 junctional nucleotides match TRBD2. The sequenced sample consisted of peripheral blood. This TCR came from a human donor in a cohort sampled during active COVID-19. The CDR3 has the sequence CASSLTPRRTRQYNEQFF. The base sequence is TGTGCCAGCAGTCTTACCCCCCGGCGGACTAGACAATACAATGAGCAGTTCTTC.